Following are 10 T cell receptor beta chains from one sample sequenced in a study of control samples from healthy donors and cancer patients (TCRdb year 2020). Preparation of the library involved the immunoSEQ multiplex PCR assay. The source is immuneACCESS, and TCRdb retained only in-frame sequences with V and J called. Part of the clones is not carried over; for the studies checked, unresolved V genes explain less than half of this, and the remainder is unexplained. Present in this sample are under 200,000 clones, roughly 94% of which were seen just once. The ten largest clones represent about 14% of the sample. The sample taken for sequencing was PBMCs. All receptors come from a man aged 55 to 70 with colorectal cancer.

This clone was recorded once. V and J are TRBV5-6 and TRBJ2-1; TRBD1 might be the D (5 bases). The V end was cut by 4 bases, the J end by 10 bases, with 9 bases between. The CDR3 is 11 residues long. Germline CDR1 and CDR2: SGHDT and YYEEEE. In nucleotides, the CDR3 is TGTGCCAGCAGCCTTGACAGCGAGCAGTTCTTC. It codes for CASSLDSEQFF.

The chain uses TRBV19 and TRBJ1-5; TRBD1 agrees at 10 bases. Per germline, CDR1 LNHDA and CDR2 SQIVND (reference sequence). The CDR3 is made up of 14 amino acids. J was trimmed by 5 bases and V by 6 bases; bases with no gene match: 4. DNA of the CDR3: TGTGCCAGTAGCAGGGGACAGGGGCATCAGCCCCAGCATTTT. This codes for CASSRGQGHQPQHF.

V is TRBV7-8 and J is TRBJ2-5; D gene ambiguous. Germline CDR1 and CDR2: SGHVS and FQNEAQ. The CDR3 loop spans 14 amino acids. Trimming pared 3 bases from V and 0 bases from J, leaving 8 bases between. DNA for the CDR3: TGTGCCAGCAGCTTCGGCGCGTACCAAGAGACCCAGTACTTC. Amino acid sequence: CASSFGAYQETQYF.

This clone was observed a few times. The chain couples TRBV10-3 to TRBJ1-2, with TRBD1 matching over 7 bases. The trim removed 0 bases at V and 6 bases at J, leaving 7 bases unmatched. The germline CDR1 and CDR2 sequences are ENHRY and SYGVKD. The CDR3 length is 15 residues. The CDR3 protein is CAISESRQGVNGYTF. The CDR3 DNA is TGTGCCATCAGTGAGTCGAGACAGGGAGTGAATGGCTACACCTTC.

The chain recombines TRBV11-2 with TRBJ2-2; possibly TRBD1 for D (6 bases). With 5 bases removed from V and 2 bases from J, the gap between germline ends came to 18 bases. CDR1 is SGHAT, CDR2 FQNNGV, per germline. This CDR3 has 17 amino acids. CDR3 protein: CASSAPQHRANTGELFF. The DNA of the CDR3 is TGTGCCAGCAGCGCTCCCCAGCACAGGGCCAACACCGGGGAGCTGTTTTTT.

The chain carries TRBV30 and TRBJ1-2; D is unresolved. Germline lookup yields CDR1 GTSNPN and CDR2 SVGIG (reference sequence). This CDR3 has 14 residues. The V and J ends lost 0 bases and 3 bases respectively, with 11 bases between them. CDR3 loop: CAWSVDSFYYGYTF. The CDR3 nucleotides are TGTGCCTGGAGTGTGGACTCTTTCTACTATGGCTACACCTTC.

This sequence joins TRBV7-7 and TRBJ2-7; D is ambiguous. V shed 5 bases and J shed 6 bases, with 14 bases lying between them. Germline V gene data show CDR1 as SSHAT and CDR2 as FNYEAQ (reference sequence). CDR3 length equals 13 residues. This CDR3 reads CASSPTHGSEQYF. The CDR3 DNA follows: TGTGCCAGCAGCCCGACCCATGGTAGCGAGCAGTACTTC.

CDR3 DNA: TGTGCCAGCTCACCACCTGCGGGGGAGAGAGCTGAAGCTTTCTTT. It yields the protein CASSPPAGERAEAFF. The J gene is TRBJ1-1, the V gene TRBV18, with a tentative D call TRBD1 (5 bases). The germline gives CDR1 KGHSH, CDR2 LQKENI. The germline V and J ends were trimmed by 0 bases and 6 bases, with 14 bases remaining between them. The length of the CDR3 is 15 residues.

V gene TRBV27 combines with J gene TRBJ1-2; TRBD1 might be the D (5 bases). The CDR3 length is 15 residues. Germline V gives CDR1 MNHEY, CDR2 SMNVEV (reference sequence). The ends were cut back, 6 bases at V and 5 bases at J, with 19 bases in the middle. The CDR3 here is CASSTSNGAYYGYTF. CDR3 bases: TGTGCCAGCAGCACTAGTAACGGGGCATATTATGGCTACACCTTC.

The V call is TRBV25-1, the J call TRBJ1-1; TRBD1 agrees at 9 bases. The CDR3 is made up of 14 amino acids. Germline V gene sequence: CDR1 MGHDK, CDR2 SYGVNS. V lost 3 bases and J lost 4; bases outside the gene matches: 3. The chain's CDR3 is CASSDRTGVTEAFF. The CDR3 nucleotides read TGTGCCAGCAGTGATCGGACAGGGGTCACTGAAGCTTTCTTT.